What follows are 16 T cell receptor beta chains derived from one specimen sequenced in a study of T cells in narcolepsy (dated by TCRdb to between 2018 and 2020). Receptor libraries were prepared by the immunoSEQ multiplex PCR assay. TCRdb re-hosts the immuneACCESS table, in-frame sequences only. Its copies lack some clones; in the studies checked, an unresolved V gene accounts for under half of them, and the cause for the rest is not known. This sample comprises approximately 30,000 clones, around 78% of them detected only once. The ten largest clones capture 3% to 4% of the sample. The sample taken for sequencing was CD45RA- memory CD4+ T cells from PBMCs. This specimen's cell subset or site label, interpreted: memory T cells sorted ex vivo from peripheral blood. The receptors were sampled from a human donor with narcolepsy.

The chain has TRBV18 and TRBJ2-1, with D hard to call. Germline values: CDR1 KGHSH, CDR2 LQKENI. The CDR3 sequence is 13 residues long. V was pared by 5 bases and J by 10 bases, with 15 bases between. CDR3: CASSSRQDFEQFF. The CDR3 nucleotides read TGTGCCAGCTCATCGAGGCAGGATTTCGAGCAGTTCTTC. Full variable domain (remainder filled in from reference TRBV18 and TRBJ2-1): NAGVMQNPRHLVRRRGQEARLRCSPMKGHSHVYWYRQLPEEGLKFMVYLQKENIIDESGMPKERFSAEFPKEGPSILRIQQVVRGDSAAYFCASSSRQDFEQFFGPGTRLTVL.

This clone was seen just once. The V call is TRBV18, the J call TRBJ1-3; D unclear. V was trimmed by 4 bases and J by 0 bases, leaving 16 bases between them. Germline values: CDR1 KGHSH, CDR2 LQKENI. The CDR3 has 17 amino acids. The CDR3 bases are TGTGCCAGCTCACTTACTGCGGGCCAGAGCTCTGGAAACACCATATATTTT. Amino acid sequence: CASSLTAGQSSGNTIYF.

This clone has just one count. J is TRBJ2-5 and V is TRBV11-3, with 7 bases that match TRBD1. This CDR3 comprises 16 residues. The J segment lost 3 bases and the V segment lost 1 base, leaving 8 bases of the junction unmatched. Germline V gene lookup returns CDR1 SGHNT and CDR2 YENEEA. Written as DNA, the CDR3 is TGTGCCAGCAGCTTAGGAGACGGGACAGCTAAAGAGACCCAGTACTTC. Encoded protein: CASSLGDGTAKETQYF.

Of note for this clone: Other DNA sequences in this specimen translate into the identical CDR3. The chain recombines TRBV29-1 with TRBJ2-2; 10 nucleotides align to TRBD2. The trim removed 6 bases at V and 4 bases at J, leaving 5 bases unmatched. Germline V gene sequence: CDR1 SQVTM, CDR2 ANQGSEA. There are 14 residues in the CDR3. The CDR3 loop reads CSVISGGRTGELFF. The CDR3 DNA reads TGCAGCGTCATTAGCGGGGGGCGCACCGGGGAGCTGTTTTTT.

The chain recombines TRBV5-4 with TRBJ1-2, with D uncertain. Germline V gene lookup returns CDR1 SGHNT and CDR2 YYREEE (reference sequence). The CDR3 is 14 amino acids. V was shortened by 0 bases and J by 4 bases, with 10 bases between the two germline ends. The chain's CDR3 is CASSLGAALYGYTF. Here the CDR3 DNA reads TGTGCCAGCAGCTTGGGCGCAGCCCTCTATGGCTACACCTTC.

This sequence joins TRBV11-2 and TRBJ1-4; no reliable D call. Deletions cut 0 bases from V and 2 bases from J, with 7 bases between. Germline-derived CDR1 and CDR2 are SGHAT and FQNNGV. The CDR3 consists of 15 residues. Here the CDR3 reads CASSLEGRTNEKLFF. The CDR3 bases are TGTGCCAGCAGCTTAGAGGGCAGGACTAATGAAAAACTGTTTTTT.

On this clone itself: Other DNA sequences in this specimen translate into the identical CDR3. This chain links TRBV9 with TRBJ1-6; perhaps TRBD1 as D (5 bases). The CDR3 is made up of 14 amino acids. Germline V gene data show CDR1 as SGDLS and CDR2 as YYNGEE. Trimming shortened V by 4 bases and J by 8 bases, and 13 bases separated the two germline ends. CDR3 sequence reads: CASSTLDRYSPLHF. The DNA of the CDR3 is TGTGCCAGCAGCACACTAGACAGATATTCACCCCTCCACTTT. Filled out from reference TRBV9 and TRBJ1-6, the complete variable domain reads DSGVTQTPKHLITATGQRVTLRCSPRSGDLSVYWYQQSLDQGLQFLIQYYNGEERAKGNILERFSAQQFPDLHSELNLSSLELGDSALYFCASSTLDRYSPLHFGNGTRLTVT.

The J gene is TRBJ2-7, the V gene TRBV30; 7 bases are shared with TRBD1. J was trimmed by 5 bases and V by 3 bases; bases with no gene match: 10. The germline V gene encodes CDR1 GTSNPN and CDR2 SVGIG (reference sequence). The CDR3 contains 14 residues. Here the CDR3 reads CAWRETGKSNEQYF. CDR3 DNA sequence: TGTGCCTGGAGGGAGACAGGGAAGAGTAACGAGCAGTACTTC.

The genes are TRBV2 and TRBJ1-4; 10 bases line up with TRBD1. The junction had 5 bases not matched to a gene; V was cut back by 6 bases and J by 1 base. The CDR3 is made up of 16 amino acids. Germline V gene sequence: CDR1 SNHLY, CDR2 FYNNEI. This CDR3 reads CASRFDRGLTNEKLFF. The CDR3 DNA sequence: TGTGCCAGCAGGTTCGACAGGGGGCTAACTAATGAAAAACTGTTTTTT.

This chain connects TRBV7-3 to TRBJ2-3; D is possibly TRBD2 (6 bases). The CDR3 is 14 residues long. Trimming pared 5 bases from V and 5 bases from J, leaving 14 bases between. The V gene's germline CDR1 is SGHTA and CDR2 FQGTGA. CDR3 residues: CASSPLHSGDTQYF. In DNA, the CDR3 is TGTGCCAGCAGCCCTCTCCATAGCGGAGATACGCAGTATTTT.

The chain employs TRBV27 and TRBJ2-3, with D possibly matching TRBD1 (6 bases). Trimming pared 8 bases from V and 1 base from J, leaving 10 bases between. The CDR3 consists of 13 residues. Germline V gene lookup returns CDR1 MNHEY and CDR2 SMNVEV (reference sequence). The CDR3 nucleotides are TGTGCCAGCTGTAGGACAGGCACAGATACGCAGTATTTT. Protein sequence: CASCRTGTDTQYF.

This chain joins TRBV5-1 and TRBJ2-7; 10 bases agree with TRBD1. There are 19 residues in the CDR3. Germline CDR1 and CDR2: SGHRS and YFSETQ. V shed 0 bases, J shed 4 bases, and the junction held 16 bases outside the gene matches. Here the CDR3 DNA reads TGCGCCAGCAGCTTGGCCTTTCCCACCGGGACAGGGGCCTTATACGAGCAGTACTTC. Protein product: CASSLAFPTGTGALYEQYF.

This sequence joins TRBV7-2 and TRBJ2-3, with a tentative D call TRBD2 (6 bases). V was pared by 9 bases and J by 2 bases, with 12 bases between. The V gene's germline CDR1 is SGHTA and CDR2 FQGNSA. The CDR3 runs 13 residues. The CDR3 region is CASRAGNTDTQYF. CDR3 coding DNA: TGTGCCAGTAGGGCGGGAAACACAGATACGCAGTATTTT.

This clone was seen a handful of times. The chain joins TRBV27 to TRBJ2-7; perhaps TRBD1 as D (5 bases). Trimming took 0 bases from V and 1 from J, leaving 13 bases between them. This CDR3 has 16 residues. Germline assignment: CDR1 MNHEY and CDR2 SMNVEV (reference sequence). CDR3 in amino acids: CASSLSIREGSYEQYF. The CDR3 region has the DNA TGTGCCAGCAGTTTATCTATCAGGGAAGGGTCCTACGAGCAGTACTTC.

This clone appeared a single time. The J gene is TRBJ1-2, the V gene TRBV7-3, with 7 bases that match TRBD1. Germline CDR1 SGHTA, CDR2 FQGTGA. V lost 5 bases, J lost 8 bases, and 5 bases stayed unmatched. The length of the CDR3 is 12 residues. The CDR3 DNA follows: TGTGCCAGCAGCCCCGACAGGGTAGGCTACACCTTC. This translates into CASSPDRVGYTF.

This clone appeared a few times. The CDR3 sequence: CASSLSSSYNSPLHF. The CDR3 nucleotides read TGTGCCAGCAGTCTTTCCAGCTCCTATAATTCACCCCTCCACTTT. The chain employs TRBV7-6 and TRBJ1-6, with no clear D. CDR1 and CDR2 from the germline V gene are SGHVS and FNYEAQ. This CDR3 has 15 amino acids. With 6 bases removed from V and 0 bases from J, the gap between germline ends came to 9 bases.